This is a list of T cell receptor beta chains from one sample in a study of cytomegalovirus exposure and HLA in healthy donors. Profiling relied on immunoSEQ multiplex PCR, and the TCRdb table lists in-frame clones only, not all of them. In all, the sample yields about 160,000 clones. The sequencing input was PBMCs. All receptors derive from a woman aged 55-69 years in good health and CMV-seronegative. Each CDR3 is given without its conserved first and last residue. D genes are given only for firm matches.

CDR3aa: ASSPRQGPYNEQF
d_gene: TRBD1
v_gene: TRBV5-4
j_gene: TRBJ2-1

CDR3aa: ASKSGVRSGNTIY
d_gene: NA
v_gene: TRBV10-2
j_gene: TRBJ1-3

CDR3aa: ASSLGLAGRWADTQY
d_gene: TRBD2
v_gene: TRBV5-1
j_gene: TRBJ2-3

CDR3aa: ASARQANTGELF
d_gene: NA
v_gene: TRBV19
j_gene: TRBJ2-2

CDR3aa: ASSIPGTSYNEQF
d_gene: NA
v_gene: TRBV19
j_gene: TRBJ2-1

CDR3aa: ASSSPVAGVYNEQF
d_gene: TRBD2
v_gene: TRBV7-2
j_gene: TRBJ2-1

CDR3aa: ASRDRDWGGYT
d_gene: TRBD1
v_gene: TRBV6-5
j_gene: TRBJ1-2

CDR3aa: ASSLLAGGFNSYEQY
d_gene: TRBD1
v_gene: TRBV5-6
j_gene: TRBJ2-7

CDR3aa: ASSESNRDRGSNTEAF
d_gene: TRBD1
v_gene: TRBV10-1
j_gene: TRBJ1-1

CDR3aa: ASSQEVSQNTEAF
d_gene: NA
v_gene: TRBV4-2
j_gene: TRBJ1-1

CDR3aa: ASSLRTDINTGELF
d_gene: NA
v_gene: TRBV5-1
j_gene: TRBJ2-2

CDR3aa: ASSLAGTGGSGANVLT
d_gene: TRBD1
v_gene: TRBV5-1
j_gene: TRBJ2-6

CDR3aa: ASTQGGATGELF
d_gene: NA
v_gene: TRBV7-3
j_gene: TRBJ2-2

CDR3aa: ASSPPFDRGSYNEQF
d_gene: TRBD1
v_gene: TRBV27
j_gene: TRBJ2-1

CDR3aa: ASSFDRETYNEQF
d_gene: TRBD1
v_gene: TRBV7-3
j_gene: TRBJ2-1

CDR3aa: ASSEGGQGRQPQH
d_gene: NA
v_gene: TRBV2
j_gene: TRBJ1-5

CDR3aa: AWSALWARGTPEAF
d_gene: NA
v_gene: TRBV30
j_gene: TRBJ1-1

CDR3aa: ASSVGPGYSNQPQH
d_gene: NA
v_gene: TRBV9
j_gene: TRBJ1-5

CDR3aa: ASSLRRGSSYEQY
d_gene: NA
v_gene: TRBV27
j_gene: TRBJ2-7

CDR3aa: SVRTSGRGGHFLDTQY
d_gene: TRBD2
v_gene: TRBV29-1
j_gene: TRBJ2-3

CDR3aa: ASSLARTEETQY
d_gene: NA
v_gene: TRBV7-2
j_gene: TRBJ2-5

CDR3aa: ASSPGTARNTIY
d_gene: TRBD1
v_gene: TRBV18
j_gene: TRBJ1-3

CDR3aa: ASSPPRGGQQNEQF
d_gene: TRBD1
v_gene: TRBV18
j_gene: TRBJ2-1

CDR3aa: ASSRNSYEQY
d_gene: NA
v_gene: TRBV4-1
j_gene: TRBJ2-7